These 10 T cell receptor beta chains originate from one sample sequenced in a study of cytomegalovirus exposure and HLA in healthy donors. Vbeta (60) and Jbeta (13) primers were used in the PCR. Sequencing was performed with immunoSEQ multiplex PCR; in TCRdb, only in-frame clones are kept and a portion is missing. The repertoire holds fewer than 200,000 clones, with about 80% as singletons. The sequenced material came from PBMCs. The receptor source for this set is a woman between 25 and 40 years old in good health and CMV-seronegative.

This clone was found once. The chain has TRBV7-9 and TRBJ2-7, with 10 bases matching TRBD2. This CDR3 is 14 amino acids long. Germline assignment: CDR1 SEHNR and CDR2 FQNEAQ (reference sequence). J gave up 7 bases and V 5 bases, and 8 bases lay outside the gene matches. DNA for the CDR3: TGTGCCAGCAGCGCTCTAGCGGGAGTGGAAGAGCAGTACTTC. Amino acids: CASSALAGVEEQYF.

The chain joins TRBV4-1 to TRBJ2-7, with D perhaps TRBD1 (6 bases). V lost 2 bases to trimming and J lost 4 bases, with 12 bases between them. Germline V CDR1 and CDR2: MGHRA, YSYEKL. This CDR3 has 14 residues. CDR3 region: CASSQLGARYEQYF. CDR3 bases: TGCGCCAGCAGCCAATTGGGGGCGCGGTACGAGCAGTACTTC.

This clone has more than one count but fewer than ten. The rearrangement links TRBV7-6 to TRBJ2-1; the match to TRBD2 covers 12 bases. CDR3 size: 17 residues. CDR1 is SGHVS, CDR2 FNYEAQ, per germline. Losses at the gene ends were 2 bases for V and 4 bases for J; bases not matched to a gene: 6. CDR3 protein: CASSLPATSGGYNEQFF. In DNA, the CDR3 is TGTGCCAGCAGCTTACCGGCGACTAGCGGGGGATACAATGAGCAGTTCTTC.

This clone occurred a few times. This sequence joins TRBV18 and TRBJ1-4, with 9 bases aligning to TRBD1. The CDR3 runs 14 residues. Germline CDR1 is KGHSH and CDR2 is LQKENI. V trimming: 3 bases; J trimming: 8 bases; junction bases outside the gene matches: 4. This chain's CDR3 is CASSPWDREEKLFF. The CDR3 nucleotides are TGTGCCAGCTCACCCTGGGACAGGGAGGAAAAACTGTTTTTT.

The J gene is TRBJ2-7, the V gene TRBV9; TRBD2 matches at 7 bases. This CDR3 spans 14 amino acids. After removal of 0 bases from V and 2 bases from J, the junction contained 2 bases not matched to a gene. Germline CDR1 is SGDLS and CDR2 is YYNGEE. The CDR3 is CASSVAAGPYEQYF. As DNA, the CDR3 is TGTGCCAGCAGCGTAGCAGCGGGGCCCTACGAGCAGTACTTC. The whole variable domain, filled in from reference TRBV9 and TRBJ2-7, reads DSGVTQTPKHLITATGQRVTLRCSPRSGDLSVYWYQQSLDQGLQFLIQYYNGEERAKGNILERFSAQQFPDLHSELNLSSLELGDSALYFCASSVAAGPYEQYFGPGTRLTVT.

The CDR3 sequence is CASSQDWGGGPNEQFF. The CDR3 coding sequence is TGCGCCAGCAGCCAAGATTGGGGCGGGGGGCCCAATGAGCAGTTCTTC. The gene calls are TRBV4-3 and TRBJ2-1; 8 positions match TRBD2. The CDR3 is 16 amino acids. V lost 0 bases, J lost 6 bases, and 7 bases stayed unmatched. Germline V lookup: CDR1 LGHNA, CDR2 YSLEER.

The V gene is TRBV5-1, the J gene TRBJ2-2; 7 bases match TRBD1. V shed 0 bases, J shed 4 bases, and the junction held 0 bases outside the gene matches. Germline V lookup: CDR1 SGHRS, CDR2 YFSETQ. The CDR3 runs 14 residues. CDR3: CASSLAGGTGELFF. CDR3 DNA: TGCGCCAGCAGCTTGGCAGGGGGCACCGGGGAGCTGTTTTTT.

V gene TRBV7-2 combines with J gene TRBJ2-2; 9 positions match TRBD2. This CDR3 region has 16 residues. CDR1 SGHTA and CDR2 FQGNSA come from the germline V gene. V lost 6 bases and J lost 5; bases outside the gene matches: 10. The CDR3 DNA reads TGTGCCAGCAGTTTCCGAAGCGGGAGGCGGACCGGGGAGCTGTTTTTT. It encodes CASSFRSGRRTGELFF.

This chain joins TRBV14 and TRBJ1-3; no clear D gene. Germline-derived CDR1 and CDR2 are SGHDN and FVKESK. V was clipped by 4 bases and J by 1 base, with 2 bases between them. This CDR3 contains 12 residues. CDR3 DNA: TGTGCCAGCAGCCCTTCTGGAAACACCATATATTTT. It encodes CASSPSGNTIYF.

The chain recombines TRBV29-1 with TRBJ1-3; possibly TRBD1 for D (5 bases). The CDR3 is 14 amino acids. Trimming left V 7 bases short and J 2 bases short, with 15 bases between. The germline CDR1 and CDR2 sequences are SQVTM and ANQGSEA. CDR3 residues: CSADPRGTGNTIYF. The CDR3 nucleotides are TGCAGCGCCGACCCTCGGGGGACTGGAAACACCATATATTTT.